Listed below are T cell receptor beta chains from one sample, sequenced in a study of T cell responses to AZD1222 COVID-19 vaccine. The data were produced by immunoSEQ multiplex PCR, yet TCRdb's version contains in-frame clones alone and is incomplete. This table has some 140,000 clones, 70% to 90% appearing once. This specimen was peripheral blood, taken on day 0 of MenACWY control vaccination. Every receptor here comes from an adult in good health. Each CDR3 is given with its conserved first and last residue. The D gene is left open where the match is weak.

>-|TRBV19
CASTTPGAGTMNTEAFF
>-|TRBV2
CATMGGRFGAYTF
>TRBD2|TRBV5-1
CASSSGLGRNEQFF
>TRBD2|TRBV19
CASRPSGGPDTQYF
>-|TRBV29-1
CSVFYGYEQYF
>-|TRBV19
CASSIDGDSNTEAFF
>-|TRBV7-9
CASRLGETNTEAFF
>-|TRBV18
CASSLGTIGANEKLFF
>TRBD2|TRBV20-1
CSASLPAGPSYEQYF
>TRBD1|TRBV6-5
CASSYSTGNQPQHF
>-|TRBV10-3
CAIRGPERHSPLHF
>TRBD1|TRBV28
CASSSTGEPSNQPQHF
>-|TRBV6-6
CASSRETRNSPLHF
>TRBD1|TRBV19
CASQTGGLGQPQHF
>-|TRBV20-1
CSASNSAETQYF
>TRBD2|TRBV10-3
CATGSGTTTGELFF
>-|TRBV5-4
CASSLTSFPYEQYF
>-|TRBV5-1
CASSLQGPGTEAFF
>TRBD1|TRBV7-2
CASSGQANTGELFF
>TRBD2|TRBV5-1
CASSFPMTSGDSYNEQFF
>-|TRBV4-3
CASSQGWVNYGYTF
>-|TRBV6-2/TRBV6-3
CASSLGRTSGNTIYF
>-|TRBV5-6
CASSRPTDYTEAFF
>TRBD2|TRBV5-4
CASSFRREGIYEQYF
>-|TRBV14
CASSQGIRVTDTQYF
>TRBD1|TRBV19
CASRPGTGYSNQPQHF
>-|TRBV11-3
CASSPGASSYNEQFF
>TRBD2|TRBV27
CASSRNSGRPYSYNEQFF
>TRBD1|TRBV6-1
CASSEGQGAKAFF
>-|TRBV18
CASSPRSGVGYGYTF
>-|TRBV5-1
CASSATGLSYEQYF
>TRBD1|TRBV2
CASSPMGTANNSPLHF
>TRBD2|TRBV24-1
CATSEPSGGRYNEQFF
>-|TRBV30
CAWIVGREEETQYF
>-|TRBV9
CASSPRGQLNYGYTF
>-|TRBV3-1/TRBV3-2
CASSQFPSGEPEAFF
>-|TRBV5-1
CASSLEALSNSPLHF
>TRBD1|TRBV18
CASSSPRGLGYGYTF
>-|TRBV11-2
CASSSQFEQFF
>-|TRBV24-1
CATSDFRDTQAKTQYF
>-|TRBV7-8
CASSLARAFYEQFF
>-|TRBV19
CASSLGTLAREKLFF
>TRBD1|TRBV2
CASSKTGGGYGYTF
>-|TRBV11-3
CASSLLGRDLYEQYF
>TRBD1|TRBV7-9
CASSSRTGPDEKLFF
>-|TRBV6-4
CASSDVMASSYNEQFF
>-|TRBV21-1
CARDRGRRYGYTF
>TRBD2|TRBV11-3
CASSFGGGALETQYF
>-|TRBV18
CASSPPYRASGNTIYF